This record covers a single T cell receptor beta chain. Ten or more counts support this clonotype. What this receptor recognizes is not known. Germline is not matched at one junction end, which may reflect a read error. TCR beta CDR3 regions were amplified from RNA transcripts. For the first round of RT-PCR on the TCR CDR3, the HTBI primer set was used together with the Qiagen OneStep RT-PCR kit. The libraries were constructed in a second round of multiplex PCR and then size-selected and purified. The libraries were sequenced on an Illumina HiSeq2000 using paired-end 100 bp reads. Processing in the source paper ran as follows. Raw data were processed with SOAPnuke, discarding reads with adapters, uncalled bases, mean Phred below 15, or no exact constant-primer or identifier match. High-quality paired reads were merged with COPE v1.2.5, and unique nucleotide sequences were defined as clonotypes. MiTCR v1.1 was used to align the clonotypes against IMGT TRBV, TRBD and TRBJ reference segments. The analysis was restricted to V-J combinations with a frequency above 0.0001, which together covered roughly 99% of the repertoires. A TCS score was defined as the ratio between F50 (clonal expansion) and ExV (chaos), using BLOSUM62-based TCRdist between CDR3 peptides within each V-J. Welch's t-statistics and random forest reduced several hundred V-J features to around 14, which were used in a naive Bayes classifier (R e1071). TCRdb cleaned the public reads at Q25 with fastp, built clones with MiXCR and kept in-frame beta chains. Each CDR3 protein gets just one entry, which takes the most common genes and DNA from the rows behind it. The V and J calls, along with clone size, are taken from TCRdb and not from the paper's own processing. This sample gives roughly 420,000 distinct CDR3 sequences in total; around 16% of them show up just once. Together, the top ten hold 13% to 15% of the sample.

The sample comes from a study of T cells in Graves' hyperthyroidism and ophthalmopathy (dated by TCRdb to the late 2010s). The study in broad terms: Peripheral blood was sampled at the time of initial diagnosis, prior to any treatment. To identify TCR V-J signatures that set the groups apart, the researchers used a discovery cohort of about a hundred patients, made up of roughly 45 with Graves' ophthalmopathy and 57 with stable Graves' hyperthyroidism. Prospective prediction of ophthalmopathy was tested in an independent validation cohort of some 19 hyperthyroidism patients and 15 to 17 patients who later progressed to ophthalmopathy. The 95 to 100 discovery patients were randomly divided into training and test sets at a 7:3 ratio. In several Graves' hyperthyroidism patients, the study also compared T-cell repertoires from thyroid tissue with T-cell repertoires from blood. After blood sampling, hyperthyroidism patients were treated with methimazole at a starting dose of 30 mg daily, and ophthalmopathy patients were treated with high-dose intravenous methylprednisolone. The paper reports TCR Vbeta CDR3 sequencing of approximately 140 peripheral blood samples: around 45 ophthalmopathy, roughly 74 hyperthyroidism and roughly 17 progressor patients. The paper as a whole reports these results and caveats: During validation, the model predicted progression to ophthalmopathy a median of about 6.3 months ahead of onset, with just under 71% sensitivity and almost 75% specificity. Sample size was not statistically predetermined, and investigators were not blinded to group allocation. Most expanded thyroid clonotypes (frequency above 0.001) were also detected in blood, suggesting blood repertoires may reflect thyroid immune responses. A model built on a 13 V-J signature distinguished ophthalmopathy from stable hyperthyroidism, reaching around 87% sensitivity and around 81% specificity in cross-validation and 80%/75% in testing.

Stable Graves' hyperthyroidism was defined as no progression to ophthalmopathy during 18 months of follow-up. Hyperthyroidism patients were newly diagnosed, with disease duration under 2 months, and aged 18 to 65 years. Exclusion was applied to patients with uncontrolled infections, other autoimmune diseases, pregnancy or lactation. Clinical symptoms, serum thyroxine and TRAb, thyroid ultrasound, and orbital computed tomography formed the basis for the diagnoses. PBMCs were separated from roughly 10 ml of fresh peripheral blood using Ficoll-Paque density gradient centrifugation. Total RNA was extracted using Trizol reagent, and RNA quality was assessed on an Agilent 2100 Bioanalyzer. CDR1 SGHTA and CDR2 FQGTGA are derived from the germline V gene. From the cysteine through the phenylalanine, the CDR3 covers 15 amino acids. This entry keeps only the CDR3 DNA: 45 bases, framed from base 1.

This receptor was obtained from a woman aged 18-29 years with Graves' hyperthyroidism. The chain employs TRBV7-3 and TRBJ2-5, with 9 bases matching TRBD2. Sequenced sample: blood. The DNA sequence is given as TGTGCCAGCAGTTTAACCGGGACTAGCTCAGAGACCCAGTACTTC. It translates as CASSLTGTSSETQYF.